The 24 T cell receptor beta chains below come from one sample, sequenced in a study of OX40 agonist ivuxolimab in advanced cancers. Repertoires were generated with immunoSEQ multiplex PCR, while TCRdb's copy carries only in-frame clones and drops some. Of roughly 22,000 clones in the sample, less than 90% were seen once. This sample comprised CD4+ or CD8+ T cells sorted from blood, obtained in a trial of the OX40 agonist ivuxolimab. Receptor source: an adult with an advanced solid tumor such as melanoma, head and neck, liver or kidney cancer.

The gene calls are TRBV5-6 and TRBJ2-7, with 11 bases lining up with TRBD1. The CDR3 length is 15 residues. V was pared by 6 bases and J by 6 bases, with 11 bases of the junction left unmatched. Germline V gene lookup returns CDR1 SGHDT and CDR2 YYEEEE. For the CDR3, the DNA is TGTGCCAGCACCTCCTGGACAGGGGGCGCGGCCGAGCAGTACTTC. This gives the protein CASTSWTGGAAEQYF.

This chain uses TRBV5-5 with TRBJ2-7, with D tentatively TRBD1 (5 bases). V shed 0 bases and J shed 0 bases, with 7 bases lying between them. The CDR3 totals 14 residues. Germline lookup yields CDR1 SGHKS and CDR2 YYEKEE (reference sequence). CDR3: CASSLEGYSYEQYF. CDR3 nucleotides: TGTGCCAGCAGCTTGGAGGGGTACTCCTACGAGCAGTACTTC.

The chain couples TRBV11-2 to TRBJ2-5; tentative D call: TRBD2 (6 bases). CDR3 size: 15 residues. The V gene's germline CDR1 is SGHAT and CDR2 FQNNGV. Trimming shortened V by 3 bases and J by 3 bases, and 14 bases separated the two germline ends. The CDR3 sequence is CASSFLRGAEETQYF. The CDR3 nucleotides read TGTGCCAGCAGCTTCTTGCGGGGAGCCGAAGAGACCCAGTACTTC.

This clone was counted a few times. The chain uses TRBV9 and TRBJ1-1, with a weak D call TRBD1 (5 bases). The germline gives CDR1 SGDLS, CDR2 YYNGEE. This CDR3 has 13 residues. Trimming cost V 6 bases and J 7 bases, with 16 bases left between them. This chain's CDR3 is CASNQGGLSEAFF. The CDR3 region has the DNA TGTGCCAGCAATCAGGGCGGTCTTAGTGAAGCTTTCTTT.

The J gene is TRBJ2-7, the V gene TRBV5-5; 13 nucleotides line up with TRBD2. Germline values: CDR1 SGHKS, CDR2 YYEKEE (reference sequence). V lost 4 bases and J lost 6; bases outside the gene matches: 7. This CDR3 spans 15 amino acids. CDR3 sequence: CASSPRTSGSSEQYF. The DNA of the CDR3 is TGTGCCAGCAGCCCACGGACTAGCGGGAGCTCCGAGCAGTACTTC.

V is TRBV27 and J is TRBJ2-1; D is undetermined. Germline values: CDR1 MNHEY, CDR2 SMNVEV (reference sequence). The V gene lost 7 bases and the J gene lost 6 bases, with 7 bases spanning the gap. This CDR3 is 11 amino acids long. CDR3 nucleotide sequence: TGTGCCAGCAAGACTCCCAATGAGCAGTTCTTC. This codes for CASKTPNEQFF.

The chain combines TRBV4-3 with TRBJ2-5; D unclear. The CDR3 totals 14 residues. From germline, CDR1 is LGHNA and CDR2 YSLEER. The germline V and J ends were trimmed by 0 bases and 5 bases, with 10 bases remaining between them. In DNA form, the CDR3 reads TGCGCCAGCAGCCAAGATACCCTAGACGAGACCCAGTACTTC. Its translation: CASSQDTLDETQYF.

This clone was seen only once. The V gene is TRBV5-6, the J gene TRBJ2-2, with D unclear. V lost 4 bases and J 4 bases, leaving 8 bases between the germline ends. The CDR3 extends over 13 amino acids. The germline V gene encodes CDR1 SGHDT and CDR2 YYEEEE. The DNA for the CDR3 is TGTGCCAGCAGCGCCGCGTCCACCGGGGAGCTGTTTTTT. This gives the protein CASSAASTGELFF.

This clone was seen only a few times. Other DNA variants within this sample encode the same CDR3. V gene TRBV5-6 combines with J gene TRBJ1-1; D is uncertain. Trimming cost V 3 bases and J 11 bases, with 14 bases left between them. In germline, CDR1 is SGHDT, CDR2 YYEEEE. The CDR3 covers 12 residues. DNA for the CDR3: TGTGCCAGCAGCTGGAGTGGGGTGCAGGCTTTCTTT. It encodes CASSWSGVQAFF.

The gene calls are TRBV7-6 and TRBJ2-1; D is possibly TRBD2 (5 bases). V dropped 3 bases and J dropped 7 bases, with 19 bases sitting between them. Germline V lookup: CDR1 SGHVS, CDR2 FNYEAQ. The CDR3 totals 16 residues. The CDR3 coding sequence is TGTGCCAGCAGCTTCAAACGCGGGTATCTGGGAAATGAGCAGTTCTTC. Translated, it gives CASSFKRGYLGNEQFF.

This CDR3 reads CASSYVRWYSYEQYF. CDR3 DNA: TGTGCCAGCAGTTACGTACGGTGGTACTCCTACGAGCAGTACTTC. This sequence joins TRBV6-6 and TRBJ2-7; D is ambiguous. The CDR3 contains 15 residues. Germline V gene lookup returns CDR1 MNHNY and CDR2 SVGAGI (reference sequence). V was trimmed by 2 bases and J by 0 bases, leaving 11 bases between them.

This clone ranks as medium-sized. This chain connects TRBV6-5 to TRBJ2-1; TRBD1 is a possible D gene (6 bases). This CDR3 spans 11 amino acids. V was pared by 7 bases and J by 7 bases, with 8 bases between. CDR1 and CDR2 from the germline V gene are MNHEY and SVGAGI. The CDR3 DNA sequence: TGTGCCAGCACTACAGGGAATGAGCAGTTCTTC. Its protein product is CASTTGNEQFF.

The CDR3 DNA sequence: TGTGCCATCAGTGAAGCCGGACAGACCCTGGGGGATACGCAGTATTTT. Amino acids: CAISEAGQTLGDTQYF. The J gene is TRBJ2-3, the V gene TRBV10-3; the D gene is possibly TRBD1 (6 bases). The CDR3 totals 16 residues. The V and J ends lost 3 bases and 6 bases respectively, with 19 bases between them. Germline V CDR1 and CDR2: ENHRY, SYGVKD.

This chain links TRBV7-8 with TRBJ2-1; D possibly uses TRBD1 or TRBD2 (5 bases each). Trimming took off 1 base at V and 3 bases at J, with 7 bases between the two ends. CDR1 and CDR2 from the germline V gene are SGHVS and FQNEAQ. The CDR3 extends over 14 amino acids. Here the CDR3 reads CASSLGDHYNEQFF. DNA for the CDR3: TGTGCCAGCAGCTTAGGGGACCACTACAATGAGCAGTTCTTC.

The chain recombines TRBV7-8 with TRBJ2-7, with D possibly being TRBD2 (6 bases). Germline V lookup: CDR1 SGHVS, CDR2 FQNEAQ. This CDR3 contains 15 residues. With 9 bases removed from V and 3 bases from J, the gap between germline ends came to 21 bases. The CDR3 is CASGGAPQSIYEQYF. DNA for the CDR3: TGTGCCAGTGGAGGGGCCCCCCAATCCATCTACGAGCAGTACTTC.

The V and J genes are TRBV28 and TRBJ2-1; 10 positions agree with TRBD2. V shed 10 bases and J 4 bases; nucleotides not matched to a gene: 7. CDR3 length: 14 amino acids. CDR1 and CDR2 from the germline V gene are MDHEN and SYDVKM. DNA for the CDR3: TGTGCCACAGAAATAGCGGGGGGTTACAATGAGCAGTTCTTC. This translates into CATEIAGGYNEQFF. The variable domain in full, with the rest retrieved from reference TRBV28 and TRBJ2-1, is DVKVTQSSRYLVKRTGEKVFLECVQDMDHENMFWYRQDPGLGLRLIYFSYDVKMKEKGDIPEGYSVSREKKERFSLILESASTNQTSMYLCATEIAGGYNEQFFGPGTRLTVL.

The rearrangement uses TRBV29-1 and TRBJ1-2; D not certain. Trimming left V 4 bases short and J 3 bases short, with 30 bases between. The CDR3 length is 19 residues. Germline lookup yields CDR1 SQVTM and CDR2 ANQGSEA. Written as DNA, the CDR3 is TGCAGCGTTGTCGACCCCGCGGCCGGAGCGGGAGCTCCGTACTATGGCTACACCTTC. Protein sequence: CSVVDPAAGAGAPYYGYTF.

The chain combines TRBV4-1 with TRBJ1-1, with D uncertain. Per germline, CDR1 MGHRA and CDR2 YSYEKL. The CDR3 runs 15 residues. V lost 4 bases and J lost 7, with 19 bases in between. DNA for the CDR3: TGCGCCAGCAGCCGAACTCCCGAGGGTGTCGGTGAAGCTTTCTTT. Protein product: CASSRTPEGVGEAFF.

V gene TRBV29-1 combines with J gene TRBJ1-6; weak D call: TRBD1 (6 bases). V lost 6 bases and J 8 bases, leaving 14 bases between the germline ends. The germline V gene encodes CDR1 SQVTM and CDR2 ANQGSEA. The CDR3 length is 13 residues. CDR3 sequence reads: CSVPGDSHSPLHF. The CDR3, as DNA: TGCAGCGTCCCAGGGGATTCTCATTCACCCCTCCACTTT.

The chain joins TRBV16 to TRBJ2-7, with D tentatively TRBD1 (5 bases). Trimming took off 0 bases at V and 5 bases at J, with 14 bases between the two ends. Germline V CDR1 and CDR2: KGHSY, FQNENV. CDR3 length equals 15 residues. The CDR3 DNA is TGTGCCAGCAGCCAATCATCCAGGGTATTACACGAGCAGTACTTC. Translating it yields CASSQSSRVLHEQYF.

The chain joins TRBV19 to TRBJ2-3, with D unresolved. The germline V gene has CDR1 LNHDA and CDR2 SQIVND (reference sequence). The CDR3 is 15 amino acids. V gave up 3 bases and J gave up 2 bases, with 12 bases separating them. Here the CDR3 reads CASSIPFGYTDTQYF. The CDR3, as DNA: TGTGCCAGTAGTATTCCCTTCGGCTACACAGATACGCAGTATTTT.

The V gene is TRBV7-9, the J gene TRBJ2-7, with D possibly matching TRBD1 (5 bases). V was clipped by 6 bases and J by 3 bases, with 12 bases between them. CDR1 and CDR2 (germline): SEHNR, FQNEAQ (reference sequence). CDR3 length equals 13 residues. The CDR3 spells CASSPGAGYEQYF. CDR3 nucleotide sequence: TGTGCCAGCAGTCCTGGGGCAGGCTACGAGCAGTACTTC.

This clone was counted only a few times. CDR3 loop: CASSQDAACNQPQHF. CDR3 nucleotides: TGTGCCAGCAGCCAAGACGCAGCTTGCAATCAGCCCCAGCATTTT. The chain joins TRBV14 to TRBJ1-5; D is unresolved. The CDR3 length is 15 residues. Germline V lookup: CDR1 SGHDN, CDR2 FVKESK. V was cut by 0 bases and J by 2 bases, with 8 bases left in between.

This clone was seen once. The rearrangement links TRBV5-4 to TRBJ2-2; D gene unclear. CDR1 and CDR2 from the germline V gene are SGHNT and YYREEE (reference sequence). The CDR3 is made up of 12 amino acids. Between the trimmed V and J ends, which lost 2 bases and 4 bases, there was a span of 3 bases. The CDR3 DNA reads TGTGCCAGCAGCTTTCCCACCGGGGAGCTGTTTTTT. Translated, it gives CASSFPTGELFF.